Presented here are 7 T cell receptor beta chains from one specimen sequenced in a study of T cell repertoires in cytomegalovirus infection. TCRdb ran MiXCR on the reads and lists one entry per CDR3 protein. The sample carries about 130,000 distinct CDR3 sequences, more than 7% recorded once. Sequencing input: PBMCs. The receptors shown here come from a human donor in good health (CMV status not recorded). Some clones in this sample may be carry-over from other donors' samples.

The chain has TRBV23-1 and TRBJ1-2; TRBD1 matches 7 bases. TRBV23-1 is an open reading frame whose function is uncertain. V was pared by 4 bases and J by 8 bases, with 16 bases of the junction left unmatched. The CDR3 has 16 amino acids. CDR3 sequence reads: CASSRWRGQGERGYTF. The CDR3 DNA reads as TGCGCCAGCAGTCGCTGGAGGGGCCAGGGGGAAAGAGGCTACACCTTC.

The chain uses TRBV2 and TRBJ2-5; TRBD2 agrees at 8 bases. Germline-derived CDR1 and CDR2 are SNHLY and FYNNEI. The CDR3 consists of 15 residues. Trimming at V came to 2 bases and at J to 2 bases, leaving 4 bases not matched to a gene. Written as DNA, the CDR3 is TGTGCCAGCAGTGAACGAGGGACTAGACAAGAGACCCAGTACTTC. Its protein is CASSERGTRQETQYF.

In its sample, this clonotype was seen many times. The chain recombines TRBV7-2 with TRBJ2-3; the match to TRBD2 covers 13 bases. With V trimmed by 5 bases and J by 2 bases, 4 bases remained unmatched. This CDR3 region has 16 residues. CDR1 SGHTA and CDR2 FQGNSA come from the germline V gene. The CDR3 reads CASSRTSGGPTDTQYF. CDR3 bases: TGTGCCAGCAGCCGGACTAGCGGGGGCCCCACAGATACGCAGTATTTT.

This clonotype was seen a few times. The chain uses TRBV2 and TRBJ1-1; no clear D. This CDR3 spans 11 amino acids. Germline V gene lookup returns CDR1 SNHLY and CDR2 FYNNEI. V was shortened by 2 bases and J by 7 bases, with 5 bases between the two germline ends. The CDR3 nucleotides are TGTGCCAGCAGTGAACAGTTTGAAGCTTTCTTT. Its protein product is CASSEQFEAFF.

The chain has TRBV2 and TRBJ1-2, with D possibly TRBD1 on 6 matching bases. The V end lost 3 bases, the J end lost 4 bases, and 9 bases lay between the germline ends. The germline CDR1 and CDR2 sequences are SNHLY and FYNNEI. This CDR3 is 13 amino acids long. CDR3 loop: CASSEGTSYGYTF. The CDR3 bases are TGTGCCAGCAGTGAGGGGACAAGCTATGGCTACACCTTC.

This clonotype turned up a few times. This sequence joins TRBV20-1 and TRBJ1-4; 8 bases align to TRBD1. The CDR3 extends over 13 amino acids. The V segment lost 3 bases and the J segment 7 bases; nucleotides outside the gene matches: 4. Germline V gives CDR1 DFQATT, CDR2 SNEGSKA (reference sequence). The CDR3 nucleotides are TGCAGTGCTAGCGGCAGGGGGCCTGAAAAACTGTTTTTT. Encoded protein: CSASGRGPEKLFF.

This clonotype was recorded many times. The rearrangement joins TRBV11-2 to TRBJ2-7, with D uncertain. This CDR3 contains 14 residues. Trimming cost V 1 base and J 4 bases, with 11 bases left between them. Germline V gene data show CDR1 as SGHAT and CDR2 as FQNNGV. CDR3 sequence (DNA): TGTGCCAGCAGCTTAGGGCCCCTAGGGTACGAGCAGTACTTC. As protein: CASSLGPLGYEQYF. Full variable domain (rest looked up from reference TRBV11-2 and TRBJ2-7): EAGVAQSPRYKIIEKRQSVAFWCNPISGHATLYWYQQILGQGPKLLIQFQNNGVVDDSQLPKDRFSAERLKGVDSTLKIQPAKLEDSAVYLCASSLGPLGYEQYFGPGTRLTVT.